This is a list of T cell receptor beta chains from one sample in a study of OX40 agonist ivuxolimab in advanced cancers. Clones were read by immunoSEQ multiplex PCR, and TCRdb kept only the in-frame ones, dropping some. The repertoire holds more than 80,000 clones, with approximately 87% as singletons. Sequenced here: CD4+ or CD8+ T cells sorted from blood, sampled in a trial of the OX40 agonist ivuxolimab. The receptors were sampled from an adult with an advanced solid tumor such as melanoma, head and neck, liver or kidney cancer. The CDR3 runs from the conserved cysteine through the conserved F or W. D genes are given only for firm matches. Expanded clones are given a class, and other clones once, few, many or no size at all.

NA,TRBJ2-7,TRBV5-4,NA,CASSLEGQTSSYEQYF,TGTGCCAGCAGCTTGGAGGGCCAGACCAGCTCCTACGAGCAGTACTTC
NA,TRBJ2-6,TRBV9,NA,CASSPSGANVLTF,TGTGCCAGCAGTCCCTCTGGGGCCAACGTCCTGACTTTC
few,TRBJ2-3,TRBV25-1,TRBD1,CASSYRGGTDTQYF,TGTGCCAGCAGCTACAGGGGAGGCACAGATACGCAGTATTTT
NA,TRBJ2-2,TRBV19,NA,CASTRSLGTGELFF,TGTGCCAGTACAAGGAGTCTGGGCACCGGGGAGCTGTTTTTT
few,TRBJ2-2,TRBV5-6,NA,CASSLDRHGELFF,TGTGCCAGCAGCTTGGACAGGCACGGGGAGCTGTTTTTT
NA,TRBJ1-5,TRBV9,NA,CASSVDPDGNQPQHF,TGTGCCAGCAGCGTAGACCCGGACGGCAATCAGCCCCAGCATTTT
NA,TRBJ2-2,TRBV18,TRBD2,CASSPRRLASTGELFF,TGTGCCAGCTCACCACGCAGACTAGCAAGCACCGGGGAGCTGTTTTTT
NA,TRBJ2-2,TRBV19,NA,CASSIGDGNTGELFF,TGTGCCAGTAGTATAGGGGACGGCAACACCGGGGAGCTGTTTTTT
few,TRBJ2-3,TRBV9,NA,CASSVDTEVVRSTDTQYF,TGTGCCAGCAGCGTAGATACCGAGGTGGTTAGGTCCACAGATACGCAGTATTTT
few,TRBJ2-1,TRBV15,TRBD2,CATSGRSSGSGNNEQFF,TGTGCCACCAGCGGTAGATCTAGCGGGAGCGGGAACAATGAGCAGTTCTTC
NA,TRBJ1-5,TRBV7-2,NA,CASSLADQPQHF,TGTGCCAGCAGCTTAGCGGATCAGCCCCAGCATTTT
NA,TRBJ2-7,TRBV29-1,NA,CSVLNSYEQYF,TGCAGCGTACTTAACTCCTACGAGCAGTACTTC